Below, one TCR beta chain is given with its context. The antigen it binds to is not known. Base qualities are not provided; no much larger clone lies one nucleotide away. Donors were under 40 systemically healthy Caucasian individuals from Russia aged roughly 6 to 100 years. Roughly 10 milliliters of peripheral blood were collected from each donor into EDTA-treated Vacutainer tubes. Ficoll-Paque density-gradient centrifugation was used to isolate PBMCs, with at least 6.5 million per sample. Trizol reagent was used to extract total RNA from the PBMCs, yielding at least 5 micrograms per sample. For every donor, flow cytometry on a PBMC aliquot measured the percentage of naive CD45RAhigh/CD27high T cells. Receptor amplification or capture employed 5' RACE. Data came from an Illumina HiSeq 2500. A second about 6 to 11 cycle PCR used a sample-barcoded 5' primer and a J-beta primer mix. A unique molecular identifier was introduced onto each TCR beta cDNA molecule by a template-switch 5' adaptor carrying 12 random nucleotides. Each sample yielded at least 2.5 million CDR3-containing paired-end reads. The Mint cDNA synthesis kit, primed by a TRBC-specific oligonucleotide, was used to synthesize first-strand cDNA from all RNA. All cDNA was treated with uracil-DNA glycosylase and then went through a first 18-cycle PCR with the universal primers M1SS and BC2_uni_R. Per the authors' processing: Each sample was normalized by randomly selecting 1 million high-quality reads, each carrying a distinct molecular identifier. Instead of being binned into consensus sequences, reads with shared molecular identifiers were discarded. MiTCR, set to a Q25 quality threshold and the strictest error-elimination algorithm, was used for CDR3 identification, clonotype clustering and error correction. A nonparametric unseen species model with Euler transformation was used to estimate a lower bound on total TCR beta diversity. Using fastp trimming at Q25 and MiXCR clonotype assembly, TCRdb reanalyzed the public sequencing data and kept in-frame beta chains. CDR3 protein duplicates are merged, each entry listing the most common genes and DNA. TCRdb, not the original authors, processed these V and J calls. This sample gives about 720,000 distinct CDR3 sequences in total; about 20% of them show up just once. Around 22% of the sample is in the top ten clones.

V ends up 5 bases short and J 2 bases short, with an unmatched junction base count of 11. From cysteine to phenylalanine, the CDR3 is 16 amino acids long. Of all the DNA, just the CDR3 is kept, 48 bases in frame from base 1. The source of the sample is a study of blood T cells in healthy people across ages (dated by TCRdb to the mid-2010s). Notes on the research overall: In model experiments, template switching captured roughly one uniquely barcoded TCR beta cDNA molecule for every two T cells. Using deep sequencing normalized with unique cDNA molecular identifiers, the study measured how TCR beta repertoire diversity changes with age. The donors were split into four age groups: young (average approximately 16 years), middle-aged (39), aged (more than 55) and long-lived (over 75). Donors of different ages were randomly distributed across sequencing lanes to avoid experimental bias. Using the same blood draw, the study looked at two additional independent replicas of 1 million unique cDNA reads for two donors, one aged 18 to 29 and the other aged 80 or older.

What the research found in general, with its limitations: As age increased, observed TCR beta diversity per million T cells dropped in a roughly linear way, and a significant reduction was already evident by age 40. Because profiling used bulk unsorted PBMCs, naive and antigen-experienced compartments could not be compared conclusively. There was a strong correlation between observed TCR beta diversity and the percentage of naive T cells measured by flow cytometry. Compared with the aged group, more naive CD4+ T cells, fewer expanded clones and increased TCR diversity were shown by the long-lived group, suggesting age selection. Donor CMV infection status was unknown, potentially confounding age-related changes in expanded clonotypes. Estimates of total diversity from one million sequenced T cells were regarded as lower bounds and underestimates.

Sequenced input: blood. The rearrangement joined TRBV12-3 or TRBV12-4 to TRBJ2-5; TRBD2 lines up with 7 middle nucleotides. This sequence originates from a man aged 65 to 85 in good health. In nucleotide form, the sequence is TGTGCCAGCAGTCTCTTGGGGAGGGTTGGGCAAGAGACCCAGTACTTC. The encoded protein is CASSLLGRVGQETQYF.